Listed here are 30 T cell receptor beta chains from one sample, sequenced in a study of blood T cell repertoires in COVID-19. This table comes from immunoSEQ multiplex PCR, and its TCRdb copy is limited to in-frame clones, with some not included. The sample shows more than 200,000 clones, roughly 90% of them seen only once. The sample consisted of peripheral blood. The source of these receptors is a woman between 50 and 59 years old with acute or convalescent COVID-19.

J is TRBJ2-2 and V is TRBV10-3, with 7 bases matching TRBD1. The CDR3 contains 14 residues. V trimming: 8 bases; J trimming: 1 base; junction bases outside the gene matches: 4. Germline V CDR1 and CDR2: ENHRY, SYGVKD. The DNA of the CDR3 is TGTGCCATCCAACAGGGGCGGAACACCGGGGAGCTGTTTTTT. Translation: CAIQQGRNTGELFF.

The CDR3 DNA follows: TGTGCCAGCAGCCCTTCTAGCGGGGCGATCTCCTACGAGCAGTACTTC. This encodes CASSPSSGAISYEQYF. The chain employs TRBV4-2 and TRBJ2-7, with TRBD2 matching over 9 bases. Trimming removed 4 bases from V and 0 bases from J; junction bases left unmatched: 7. Per the germline V gene, CDR1 is LGHNA and CDR2 is YNFKEQ. The CDR3 consists of 16 residues.

The J gene is TRBJ1-1, the V gene TRBV5-1; D may be TRBD1 (5 bases). The CDR3 is made up of 13 amino acids. Deletions cut 3 bases from V and 3 bases from J, with 9 bases between. Germline CDR1 reads SGHRS; CDR2 reads YFSETQ. The CDR3 is CASSSGVDTEAFF. The CDR3 DNA reads as TGCGCCAGCAGCTCGGGGGTAGACACTGAAGCTTTCTTT.

V is TRBV27 and J is TRBJ1-2; D perhaps matches TRBD1 (6 bases). Deletions cut 2 bases from V and 3 bases from J, with 7 bases between. CDR1 and CDR2 from the germline V gene are MNHEY and SMNVEV (reference sequence). This CDR3 comprises 13 residues. CDR3 loop: CASSLRTDYGYTF. CDR3 DNA sequence: TGTGCCAGCAGTTTAAGGACAGACTATGGCTACACCTTC.

This clone was seen only a few times. V usage is TRBV5-1 and J usage is TRBJ2-3, with 9 bases aligning to TRBD2. There are 16 residues in the CDR3. V lost 3 bases, J lost 2 bases, and 7 bases stayed unmatched. CDR1 is SGHRS and CDR2 is YFSETQ in the germline V gene. The CDR3 loop is CASSYRAGGDTDTQYF. The CDR3 DNA reads TGCGCCAGCAGCTATCGAGCGGGGGGCGACACAGATACGCAGTATTTT.

This chain connects TRBV6-5 to TRBJ2-7; 8 bases align to TRBD1. V lost 3 bases, J lost 3 bases, and 10 bases stayed unmatched. The germline V gene has CDR1 MNHEY and CDR2 SVGAGI. This CDR3 has 16 amino acids. CDR3 in DNA: TGTGCCAGCAGTTATGACAGGGGAAGCGGGTACTACGAGCAGTACTTC. Amino acid sequence: CASSYDRGSGYYEQYF.

The gene calls are TRBV5-4 and TRBJ2-7; TRBD2 agrees at 8 bases. With 3 bases clipped from V and 3 bases from J, the junction kept 11 bases outside the gene matches. Germline V lookup: CDR1 SGHNT, CDR2 YYREEE (reference sequence). The CDR3 sequence is 16 residues long. The CDR3 DNA reads TGTGCCAGCAGCTCGGGGGGGGAGGGCAAGGTCTACGAGCAGTACTTC. It encodes CASSSGGEGKVYEQYF.

The chain joins TRBV4-3 to TRBJ2-7; D gene unclear. The V gene lost 1 base and the J gene lost 0 bases, with 10 bases spanning the gap. CDR3 length: 15 residues. Germline V lookup: CDR1 LGHNA, CDR2 YSLEER. This CDR3 reads CASSQASGASYEQYF. The CDR3 nucleotides read TGCGCCAGCAGCCAAGCTTCCGGAGCCTCCTACGAGCAGTACTTC.

This clone was seen only a few times. The chain combines TRBV19 with TRBJ1-6; D might be TRBD1 (6 bases). V was clipped by 5 bases and J by 7 bases, with 12 bases between them. The CDR3 totals 14 residues. Germline loops: CDR1 LNHDA, CDR2 SQIVND (reference sequence). This CDR3 reads CASSARGTNSPLHF. CDR3 DNA sequence: TGTGCCAGTAGTGCCAGGGGCACCAATTCACCCCTCCACTTT.

On this clone: Other nucleotide sequences in the sample specify the same CDR3. This chain uses TRBV7-2 with TRBJ1-5, with a tentative D call TRBD1 (6 bases). CDR1 and CDR2 (germline): SGHTA, FQGNSA. V was pared by 3 bases and J by 4 bases, with 10 bases between. The CDR3 sequence is 14 residues long. CDR3 sequence reads: CASSLRGGNQPQHF. The CDR3 DNA is TGTGCCAGCAGCTTGAGGGGGGGGAATCAGCCCCAGCATTTT.

The genes are TRBV19 and TRBJ2-2; TRBD2 agrees at 8 bases. CDR1 LNHDA and CDR2 SQIVND come from the germline V gene (reference sequence). The CDR3 is 16 residues long. The junction had 5 bases not matched to a gene; V was cut back by 4 bases and J by 1 base. The CDR3 DNA is TGTGCCAGTAGTACCCCCGGGGGGGGGAACACCGGGGAGCTGTTTTTT. Translating it yields CASSTPGGGNTGELFF.

The chain joins TRBV11-2 to TRBJ1-6, with D perhaps matching TRBD1 (5 bases). Between the trimmed V and J ends, which lost 1 base and 9 bases, there was a span of 10 bases. Germline CDR1 SGHAT, CDR2 FQNNGV. This CDR3 spans 14 amino acids. The CDR3 DNA is TGTGCCAGCAGCTTAGCGGGGGAGGGTTCACCCCTCCACTTT. Its translation: CASSLAGEGSPLHF.

This rearrangement joins TRBV6-2 or TRBV6-3 to TRBJ2-1, with D maybe TRBD2 (6 bases). There are 16 residues in the CDR3. Germline CDR1 reads MNHEY; CDR2 reads SVGEGT. Trimming shortened V by 0 bases and J by 5 bases, and 14 bases separated the two germline ends. The CDR3 spells CASSYSKAGPHNEQFF. In DNA, the CDR3 is TGTGCCAGCAGTTACTCCAAGGCGGGGCCCCACAATGAGCAGTTCTTC.

V gene TRBV24-1 combines with J gene TRBJ2-3, with 8 bases fitting TRBD1. The CDR3 has 17 amino acids. Germline trimming cut 1 base from V and 2 bases from J; bases unmatched to any gene: 7. Germline CDR1 KGHDR, CDR2 SFDVKD. The CDR3 bases are TGTGCCACCAGTGATTTAAGGGAGACAGGGGACACAGATACGCAGTATTTT. Amino acids: CATSDLRETGDTDTQYF.

The chain carries TRBV2 and TRBJ1-2; tentative D call: TRBD1 (6 bases). The germline CDR1 and CDR2 sequences are SNHLY and FYNNEI. The V and J ends lost 8 bases and 8 bases respectively, with 18 bases between them. The CDR3 runs to 13 residues. CDR3 sequence: CASHLAGAGGYTF. CDR3 nucleotide sequence: TGTGCCAGCCACCTAGCGGGGGCGGGGGGCTACACCTTC.

This chain uses TRBV6-5 with TRBJ2-7; TRBD1 might be the D (5 bases). The CDR3 extends over 13 amino acids. Germline V gives CDR1 MNHEY, CDR2 SVGAGI. V was cut by 2 bases and J by 7 bases, with 12 bases left in between. CDR3 coding DNA: TGTGCCAGCAGTTACAAGGGGTCGAGGGAGCAGTACTTC. It translates to CASSYKGSREQYF.

This chain joins TRBV19 and TRBJ1-1; D gene uncertain. CDR1 is LNHDA and CDR2 is SQIVND in the germline V gene (reference sequence). V gave up 9 bases and J gave up 3 bases, with 11 bases separating them. The CDR3 loop spans 12 amino acids. The DNA for the CDR3 is TGTGCCAGCTCCTACCTAGACACTGAAGCTTTCTTT. Translating gives CASSYLDTEAFF.

This clone came up once. This rearrangement joins TRBV3-1 (or the pseudogene TRBV3-2) to TRBJ1-1, with no clear D. The length of the CDR3 is 14 residues. Germline V gene sequence: CDR1 LGHDT, CDR2 YNNKEL (reference sequence). V lost 4 bases and J lost 1, with 10 bases in between. This CDR3 is CASSRVYSNTEAFF. The CDR3 bases are TGTGCCAGCAGCCGCGTGTACTCGAACACTGAAGCTTTCTTT.

V and J are TRBV2 and TRBJ2-7; tentative D call: TRBD2 (5 bases). From germline, CDR1 is SNHLY and CDR2 FYNNEI. The CDR3 totals 12 residues. V was cut by 6 bases and J by 8 bases, with 14 bases left in between. The CDR3 nucleotides are TGTGCCAGCAGCGACCAAGGACTTCAGCAGTACTTC. Amino acids: CASSDQGLQQYF.

CDR3 DNA sequence: TGTGCCAGCAGCCATTGGGGCGAGCCGGGTGAAGCTTTCTTT. It specifies CASSHWGEPGEAFF. The genes are TRBV3-1 (or the pseudogene TRBV3-2) and TRBJ1-1, with TRBD1 as a possible D gene (5 bases). V lost 3 bases and J lost 7, with 15 bases in between. Germline CDR1 and CDR2: LGHDT and YNNKEL (reference sequence). This CDR3 has 14 residues.

The V gene is TRBV19, the J gene TRBJ2-2; a weak D match, TRBD2 (6 bases). The V and J ends lost 5 bases and 7 bases respectively, with 20 bases between them. The CDR3 has 16 residues. Germline V gives CDR1 LNHDA, CDR2 SQIVND (reference sequence). The CDR3 bases are TGTGCCAGTAGTCGGAGTCGGGGGTTCTTGGACGGGGAGCTGTTTTTT. It is translated as CASSRSRGFLDGELFF.

The chain carries TRBV4-3 and TRBJ2-7; tentatively, D is TRBD1 (5 bases). Germline V gene lookup returns CDR1 LGHNA and CDR2 YSLEER. The V end lost 4 bases, the J end lost 4 bases, and 20 bases lay between the germline ends. The CDR3 is 16 amino acids. The CDR3 spells CASSPLKAPQAYEQYF. The DNA of the CDR3 is TGCGCCAGCAGCCCCCTAAAAGCCCCACAGGCGTACGAGCAGTACTTC.

The rearrangement links TRBV5-1 to TRBJ2-3; 10 nucleotides agree with TRBD2. This CDR3 has 16 residues. Per the germline V gene, CDR1 is SGHRS and CDR2 is YFSETQ. V lost 0 bases, J lost 2 bases, and 3 bases stayed unmatched. The CDR3 nucleotides are TGCGCCAGCAGCTTGGGTAGCGGGGGGTACACAGATACGCAGTATTTT. Its translation: CASSLGSGGYTDTQYF.

The gene calls are TRBV19 and TRBJ2-1, with 10 bases fitting TRBD2. The junction had 4 bases not matched to a gene; V was cut back by 4 bases and J by 4 bases. CDR3 length: 15 amino acids. Germline V gene data show CDR1 as LNHDA and CDR2 as SQIVND (reference sequence). The CDR3 DNA is TGTGCCAGTAGTACAACTAGCGGGACTTACAATGAGCAGTTCTTC. This gives the protein CASSTTSGTYNEQFF.

The chain recombines TRBV6-5 with TRBJ2-2; D not resolved. CDR1 and CDR2 (germline): MNHEY, SVGAGI. Trimming removed 0 bases at V and 7 bases at J, with 12 bases between. The CDR3 runs 15 residues. CDR3 nucleotide sequence: TGTGCCAGCAGTTACTCCATACCGCGAGACGGGGAGCTGTTTTTT. Its protein product is CASSYSIPRDGELFF.

A remark on this clone: The same CDR3 is also encoded by other DNA sequences in this sample. V is TRBV6-2 or TRBV6-3 and J is TRBJ2-7, with D uncertain. CDR3 length: 11 amino acids. Germline CDR1 is MNHEY and CDR2 is SVGEGT. Trimming removed 6 bases from V and 4 bases from J, with 7 bases in between. This CDR3 is CASSRDYEQYF. In nucleotides, the CDR3 is TGTGCCAGCAGCAGAGATTACGAGCAGTACTTC.

The V call is TRBV3-1 (or the pseudogene TRBV3-2), the J call TRBJ2-7, with 7 bases identical to TRBD2. The CDR3 spans 14 residues. V lost 3 bases and J lost 4; bases outside the gene matches: 6. Germline assignment: CDR1 LGHDT and CDR2 YNNKEL (reference sequence). In DNA, the CDR3 is TGTGCCAGCAGCCAGGGTACGGGAGGTTACGAGCAGTACTTC. This sequence encodes CASSQGTGGYEQYF.

This chain connects TRBV9 to TRBJ2-1, with 15 bases lining up with TRBD2. The V and J ends lost 4 bases and 6 bases, in that order; junction bases with no gene match: 14. The germline V gene has CDR1 SGDLS and CDR2 YYNGEE. The CDR3 runs to 19 residues. CDR3 sequence reads: CASSSGVRTSGRAPNEQFF. The CDR3 DNA reads as TGTGCCAGCAGCTCCGGGGTGAGGACTAGCGGGAGGGCCCCCAATGAGCAGTTCTTC.

This chain uses TRBV7-2 with TRBJ1-1, with 8 bases identical to TRBD1. V lost 3 bases, J lost 5 bases, and 5 bases stayed unmatched. Germline V gene lookup returns CDR1 SGHTA and CDR2 FQGNSA. The CDR3 runs 14 residues. CDR3 loop: CASSFLTGGTEAFF. The CDR3 DNA reads as TGTGCCAGCAGCTTTCTCACAGGGGGGACTGAAGCTTTCTTT.

This chain uses TRBV6-1 with TRBJ2-7; TRBD1 matches at 12 bases. Losses at the gene ends were 3 bases for V and 5 bases for J; bases not matched to a gene: 5. Germline CDR1 is MNHNS and CDR2 is SASEGT. This CDR3 contains 15 residues. The CDR3 sequence is CASSEPGQGANEQYF. The DNA of the CDR3 is TGTGCCAGCAGTGAGCCGGGACAGGGGGCGAACGAGCAGTACTTC.